The present entry profiles one TCR beta chain with its context. What it binds is unknown. These data come from a study of Ad26.COV2.S vaccination and SARS-CoV-2 variants. The protocol was immunoSEQ multiplex PCR, while the TCRdb copy is restricted to in-frame clones and leaves out a portion. The repertoire holds about 350,000 clones, with 92% as singletons. This CDR3 contains 12 residues. V was trimmed by 3 bases and J by 3 bases, leaving 6 bases between them. Study observations and caveats: Considerable breadth of spike-specific CD8+ and CD4+ T cell responses has reportedly been documented following vaccination. Non-spike TCR breadth showed similarity between vaccine and placebo recipients. It was vaccine recipients, not placebo recipients, who had the higher spike-specific TCR breadth. From the TCR breadth and depth analyses, total T cell responses may have been underestimated.

This sequence was found in a human donor who had recovered from COVID-19. The chain employs TRBV12-3 or TRBV12-4 and TRBJ2-7, with D uncertain. This specimen consisted of peripheral blood, obtained after recovery from COVID-19. This CDR3 reads CASSFRSYEQYF. The CDR3 DNA reads as TGTGCCAGCAGTTTTAGGAGCTACGAGCAGTACTTC.